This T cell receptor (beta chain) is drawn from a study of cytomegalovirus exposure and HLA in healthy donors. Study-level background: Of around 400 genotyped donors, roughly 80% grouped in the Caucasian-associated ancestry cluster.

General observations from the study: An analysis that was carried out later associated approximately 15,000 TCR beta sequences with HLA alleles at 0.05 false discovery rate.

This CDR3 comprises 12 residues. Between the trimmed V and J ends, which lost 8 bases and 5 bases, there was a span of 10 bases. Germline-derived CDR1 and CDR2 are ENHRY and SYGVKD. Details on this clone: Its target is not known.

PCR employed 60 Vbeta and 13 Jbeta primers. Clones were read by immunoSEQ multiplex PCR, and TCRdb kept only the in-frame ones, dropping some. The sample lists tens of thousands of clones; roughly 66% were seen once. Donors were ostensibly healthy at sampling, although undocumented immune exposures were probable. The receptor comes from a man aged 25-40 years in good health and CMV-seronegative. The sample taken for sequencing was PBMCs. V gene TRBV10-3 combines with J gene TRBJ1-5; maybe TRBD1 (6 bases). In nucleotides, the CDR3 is TGTGCCATCCTCGCAGGGGATCAGCCCCAGCATTTT. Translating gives CAILAGDQPQHF.